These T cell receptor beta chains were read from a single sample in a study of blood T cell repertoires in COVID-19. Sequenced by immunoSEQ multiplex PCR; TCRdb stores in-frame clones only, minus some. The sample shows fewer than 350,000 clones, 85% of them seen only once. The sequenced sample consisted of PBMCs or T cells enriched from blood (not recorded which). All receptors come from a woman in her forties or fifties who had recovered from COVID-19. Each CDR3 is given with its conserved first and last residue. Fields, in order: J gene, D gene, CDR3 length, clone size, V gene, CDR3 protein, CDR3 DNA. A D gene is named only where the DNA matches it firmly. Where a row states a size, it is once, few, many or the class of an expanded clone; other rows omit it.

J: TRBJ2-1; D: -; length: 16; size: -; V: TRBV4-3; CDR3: CASSQVQGSAYNEQFF; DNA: TGCGCCAGCAGCCAAGTACAGGGTTCCGCCTACAATGAGCAGTTCTTC
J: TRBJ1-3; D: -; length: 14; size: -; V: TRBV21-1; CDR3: CASSARDRLNTIYF; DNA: TGTGCCAGCAGCGCACGGGACAGGCTAAACACCATATATTTT
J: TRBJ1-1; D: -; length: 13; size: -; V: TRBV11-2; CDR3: CASSFGTRNEAFF; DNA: TGTGCCAGCAGCTTTGGGACAAGGAATGAAGCTTTCTTT
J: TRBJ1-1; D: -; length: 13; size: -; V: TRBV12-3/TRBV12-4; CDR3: CASSLRLATEAFF; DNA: TGTGCCAGCAGTTTGAGGTTAGCCACTGAAGCTTTCTTT
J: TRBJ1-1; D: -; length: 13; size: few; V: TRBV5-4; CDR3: CASSLRPGTEAFF; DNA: TGTGCCAGCAGCTTACGACCGGGCACTGAAGCTTTCTTT
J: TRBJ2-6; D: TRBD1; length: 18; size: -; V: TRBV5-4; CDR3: CASSPPTGGLSGANVLTF; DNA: TGTGCCAGCAGCCCGCCGACAGGGGGCCTCTCTGGGGCCAACGTCCTGACTTTC
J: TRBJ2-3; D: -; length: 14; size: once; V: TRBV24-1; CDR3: CATSVGGAGNTQYF; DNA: TGTGCCACCAGTGTTGGGGGGGCCGGGAATACGCAGTATTTT
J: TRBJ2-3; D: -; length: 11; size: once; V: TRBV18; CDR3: CASSPGDTQYF; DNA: TGTGCCAGCTCCCCGGGAGATACGCAGTATTTT
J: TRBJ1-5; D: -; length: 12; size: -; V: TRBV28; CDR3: CASRDSRKPQHF; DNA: TGTGCCAGCCGCGACAGTAGAAAGCCCCAGCATTTT
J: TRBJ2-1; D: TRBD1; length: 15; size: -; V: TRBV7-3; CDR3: CASSLVRDRASEQFF; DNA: TGTGCCAGCAGCTTAGTGAGGGACAGGGCATCTGAGCAGTTCTTC
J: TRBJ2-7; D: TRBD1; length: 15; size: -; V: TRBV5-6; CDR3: CASRGRGTETYEQYF; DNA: TGTGCCAGCAGGGGCCGTGGGACAGAGACCTACGAGCAGTACTTC
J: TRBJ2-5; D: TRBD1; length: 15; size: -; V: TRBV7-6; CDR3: CASSLAGQGYETQYF; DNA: TGTGCCAGCAGCTTAGCTGGACAGGGGTACGAGACCCAGTACTTC
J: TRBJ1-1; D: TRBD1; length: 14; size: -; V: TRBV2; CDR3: CASSLQGALTEAFF; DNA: TGTGCCAGCAGTCTACAGGGGGCTTTGACTGAAGCTTTCTTT
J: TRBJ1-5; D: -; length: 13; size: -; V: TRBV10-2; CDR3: CASSTAERQPQHF; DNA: TGCGCCAGCAGCACAGCGGAGAGGCAGCCCCAGCATTTT
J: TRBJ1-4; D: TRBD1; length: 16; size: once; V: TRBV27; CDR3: CASRGDRGLPNEKLFF; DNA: TGTGCCAGCAGGGGGGACAGGGGTCTTCCTAATGAAAAACTGTTTTTT
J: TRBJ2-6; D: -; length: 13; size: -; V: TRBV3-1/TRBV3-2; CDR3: CASSREGANVLTF; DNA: TGTGCCAGCTCCCGGGAAGGGGCCAACGTCCTGACTTTC
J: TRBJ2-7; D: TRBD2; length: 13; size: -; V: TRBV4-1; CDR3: CASSQRLAGEQYF; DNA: TGCGCCAGCAGCCAGCGACTAGCCGGCGAGCAGTACTTC
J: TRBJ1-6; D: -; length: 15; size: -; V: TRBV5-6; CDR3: CASSLRGQGGSPLHF; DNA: TGTGCCAGCAGCTTGAGAGGGCAGGGAGGTTCACCCCTCCACTTT
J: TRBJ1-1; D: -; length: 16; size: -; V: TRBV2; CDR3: CASRGGRGSWPTEAFF; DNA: TGTGCCAGCAGGGGGGGAAGGGGCTCATGGCCAACTGAAGCTTTCTTT
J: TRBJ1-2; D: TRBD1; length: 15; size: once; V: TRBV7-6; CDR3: CASSLGTGANYGYTF; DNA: TGTGCCAGCAGCTTAGGTACAGGGGCGAACTATGGCTACACCTTC
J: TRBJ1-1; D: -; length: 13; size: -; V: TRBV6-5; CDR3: CASRNSVNTEAFF; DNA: TGTGCCAGCAGGAACAGTGTGAACACTGAAGCTTTCTTT
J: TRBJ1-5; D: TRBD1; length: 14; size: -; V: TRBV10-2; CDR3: CASSRDRGDQPQHF; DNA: TGCGCCAGCAGTCGGGACAGGGGAGATCAGCCCCAGCATTTT
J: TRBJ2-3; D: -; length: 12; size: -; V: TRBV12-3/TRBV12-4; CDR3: CASSLRGDTQYF; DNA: TGTGCCAGCAGTTTAAGGGGAGATACGCAGTATTTT
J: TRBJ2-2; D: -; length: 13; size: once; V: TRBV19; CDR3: CASSLTGPGELFF; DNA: TGTGCCAGTAGCCTCACAGGGCCCGGGGAGCTGTTTTTT
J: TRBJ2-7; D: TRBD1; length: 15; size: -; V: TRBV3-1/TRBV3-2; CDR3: CASSFRQGTSYEQYF; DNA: TGTGCCAGCAGCTTTCGACAGGGGACCTCCTACGAGCAGTACTTC
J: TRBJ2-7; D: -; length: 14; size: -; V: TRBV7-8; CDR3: CASSRDGVSYEQYF; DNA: TGTGCCAGCAGCCGAGACGGGGTCTCCTACGAGCAGTACTTC
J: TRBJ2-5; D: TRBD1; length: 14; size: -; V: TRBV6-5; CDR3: CASKVGQGGETQYF; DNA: TGTGCCAGCAAAGTGGGACAGGGAGGAGAGACCCAGTACTTC
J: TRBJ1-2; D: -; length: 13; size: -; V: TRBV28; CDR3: CASQEGANYGYTF; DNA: TGTGCCAGCCAGGAGGGAGCTAACTATGGCTACACCTTC
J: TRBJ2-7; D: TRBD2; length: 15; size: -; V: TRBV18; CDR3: CASSPGSGSVYEQYF; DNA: TGTGCCAGCTCACCAGGAAGCGGGAGTGTCTACGAGCAGTACTTC
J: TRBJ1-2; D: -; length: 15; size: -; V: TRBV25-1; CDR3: CASSEYAGGHEGYTF; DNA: TGTGCCAGCAGTGAATATGCGGGGGGGCATGAAGGCTACACCTTC
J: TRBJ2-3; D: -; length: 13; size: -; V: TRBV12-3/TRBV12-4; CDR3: CASSLRRGHTQYF; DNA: TGTGCCAGCAGTTTACGTAGGGGTCATACGCAGTATTTT
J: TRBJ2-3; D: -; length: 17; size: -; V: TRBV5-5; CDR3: CASSLAVGDLTTDTQYF; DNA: TGTGCCAGCAGCTTGGCCGTCGGGGATCTGACCACAGATACGCAGTATTTT
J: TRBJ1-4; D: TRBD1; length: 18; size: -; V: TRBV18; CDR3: CASSPPGTGSTTNEKLFF; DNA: TGTGCCAGCTCACCACCGGGGACAGGGTCCACAACTAATGAAAAACTGTTTTTT
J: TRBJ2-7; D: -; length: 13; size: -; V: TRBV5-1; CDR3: CASSLAQNNEQYF; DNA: TGCGCCAGCAGCTTGGCACAGAACAACGAGCAGTACTTC
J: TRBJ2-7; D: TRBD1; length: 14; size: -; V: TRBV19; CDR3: CASTATGLTYEQYF; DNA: TGTGCCAGTACCGCGACAGGGTTAACGTACGAGCAGTACTTC
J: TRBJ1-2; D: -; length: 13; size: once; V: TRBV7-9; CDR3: CASSPPGSYGYTF; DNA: TGTGCCAGCAGCCCTCCGGGATCCTATGGCTACACCTTC